By its share, the clone carrying this T cell receptor beta chain is medium-sized. Its target is unknown. Adaptor-ligated barcode primers were used to amplify TRBV12-4/TRBJ1-2 clonotypes. TCRdb used MiXCR to reprocess the multiplex PCR reads, holding one entry per CDR3 protein. The sample includes about 970 distinct CDR3 sequences, about 2.5% seen only once; the top ten take approximately 28%. Tregs were sorted as CD4+CD25+CD127-/low cells. V dropped 7 bases and J dropped 2 bases, with 20 bases sitting between them. The length of the CDR3 is 16 residues. Study results and limitations: Greatest tumor Treg TCR overlap was with tumor naive CD4+ cells. Tumor memory CD4+ T cell TCR gene usage was found to cluster with blood and lymph node memory CD4+ cells and with lymph node naive CD4+ cells.

The chain couples TRBV12-3 or TRBV12-4 to TRBJ1-2; no clear D. Sequenced: Tregs sorted from blood. This sequence was found in a female donor with breast cancer. The CDR3 sequence: CASTKTQKTGNYGYTF. CDR3 DNA sequence: TGTGCCAGCACCAAGACCCAAAAGACTGGGAACTATGGCTACACCTTC.